This TCR beta chain was captured by sequencing in a study of cytomegalovirus exposure and HLA in healthy donors. Study-wide results and caveats: Cytomegalovirus association was listed for about 170 TCR beta chains. The records held CMV serostatus as the only immune exposure information. Common viral pathogens seemed to be connected with several of the most significant clusters, according to a later analysis. Highly shared variants forming one cluster were likely a sequencing artifact.

The CDR3 consists of 14 residues. The germline V gene encodes CDR1 SGHDN and CDR2 FVKESK. Losses at the gene ends were 0 bases for V and 8 bases for J; bases not matched to a gene: 6. PCR amplification relied on 60 Vbeta primers (plus 13 Jbeta primers). Sequencing used immunoSEQ multiplex PCR; TCRdb keeps in-frame clones, though not all of them. The sample records roughly 200,000 clones, around 80% being singletons. Comment on this clone: Its matching antigen is unknown.

This chain links TRBV14 with TRBJ1-2, with 7 bases lining up with TRBD1. The clonotype originates from a woman in her thirties or forties in good health and CMV-seronegative. Sequenced material: PBMCs. The CDR3 sequence: CASSQDLSGGGYTF. The CDR3 DNA reads as TGTGCCAGCAGCCAAGACCTATCAGGGGGAGGCTACACCTTC.